The next 25 T cell receptor beta chains were all read from a single sample in a study of blood T cell repertoires in COVID-19. Sequencing was performed with immunoSEQ multiplex PCR; in TCRdb, only in-frame clones are kept and a portion is missing. Of fewer than 200,000 clones detected, more than 75% appear once; the ten largest clones hold under 3%. The sample taken for sequencing was peripheral blood. Source of these receptors: a woman older than 75 with COVID-19, enrolled during active disease.

This chain links TRBV2 with TRBJ1-5; D perhaps matches TRBD1 (5 bases). V shed 5 bases and J shed 2 bases, with 7 bases lying between them. The CDR3 totals 13 residues. Germline V CDR1 and CDR2: SNHLY, FYNNEI. The chain's CDR3 is CASSMTGNQPQHF. As DNA, the CDR3 is TGTGCCAGCAGTATGACAGGCAATCAGCCCCAGCATTTT.

The rearrangement links TRBV5-1 to TRBJ2-3; the match to TRBD2 covers 8 bases. The CDR3 consists of 16 residues. Germline CDR1 reads SGHRS; CDR2 reads YFSETQ. V dropped 4 bases and J dropped 1; count of bases not matched to a gene: 8. This CDR3 is CASSGTSGTRTDTQYF. The CDR3, as DNA: TGCGCCAGCAGCGGAACTAGCGGAACTCGCACAGATACGCAGTATTTT.

The CDR3 coding sequence is TGTGCCAGCAGCTTAGCTGGCAGAACCTACGAGCAGTACTTC. As protein: CASSLAGRTYEQYF. The chain recombines TRBV7-2 with TRBJ2-7; no firm D call. The CDR3 has 14 residues. V was clipped by 0 bases and J by 2 bases, with 8 bases between them. The V gene's germline CDR1 is SGHTA and CDR2 FQGNSA.

CDR3 in DNA: TGTGCCAGCAGCCAAGTCAGGGCTAGCGGGAACACCGGGGAGCTGTTTTTT. Translated: CASSQVRASGNTGELFF. The V call is TRBV3-1 (or the pseudogene TRBV3-2), the J call TRBJ2-2, with TRBD2 matching over 7 bases. This CDR3 is 17 amino acids long. Germline assignment: CDR1 LGHDT and CDR2 YNNKEL (reference sequence). V lost 1 base, J lost 1 base, and 6 bases stayed unmatched.

This clone was seen a handful of times. The chain employs TRBV5-6 and TRBJ2-7; D might be TRBD1 (6 bases). This CDR3 has 13 residues. Germline CDR1 is SGHDT and CDR2 is YYEEEE. Trimming shortened V by 4 bases and J by 9 bases, and 17 bases separated the two germline ends. The CDR3 DNA is TGTGCCAGCAGCGAGTCCTGGATGGGGGCGCAGTACTTC. It is translated as CASSESWMGAQYF.

This chain joins TRBV6-4 and TRBJ2-7; possible D gene TRBD1, 6 bases. The germline V gene has CDR1 MRHNA and CDR2 SNTAGT. The V end lost 0 bases, the J end lost 1 base, and 16 bases lay between the germline ends. The CDR3 length is 17 residues. Here the CDR3 reads CASSDSGLQGPSYEQYF. The CDR3, as DNA: TGTGCCAGCAGTGACTCCGGGTTACAGGGACCATCCTACGAGCAGTACTTC.

This clone was found once. The J gene is TRBJ2-1, the V gene TRBV12-5; TRBD2 agrees at 15 bases. CDR1 and CDR2 from the germline V gene are LGHNT and FRNRAP. V lost 8 bases and J lost 0; bases outside the gene matches: 14. CDR3 length: 20 residues. CDR3 sequence: CASTRTSGRAGVGSYNEQFF. In DNA, the CDR3 is TGTGCTAGTACTCGGACTAGCGGGAGGGCCGGGGTAGGCTCCTACAATGAGCAGTTCTTC. Full variable domain (remainder filled in from reference TRBV12-5 and TRBJ2-1): DARVTQTPRHKVTEMGQEVTMRCQPILGHNTVFWYRQTMMQGLELLAYFRNRAPLDDSGMPKDRFSAEMPDATLATLKIQPSEPRDSAVYFCASTRTSGRAGVGSYNEQFFGPGTRLTVL.

The chain joins TRBV12-3 or TRBV12-4 to TRBJ1-3; D remains ambiguous. This CDR3 comprises 13 residues. V gave up 6 bases and J gave up 4 bases, with 10 bases separating them. The CDR3 DNA follows: TGTGCCAGCAGCTTGGGAGGGGGAAACACCATATATTTT. It encodes CASSLGGGNTIYF.

V usage is TRBV6-1 and J usage is TRBJ1-4; 7 bases match TRBD1. Trimming took 0 bases from V and 8 from J; bases not matched to a gene: 9. This CDR3 has 16 amino acids. The germline gives CDR1 MNHNS, CDR2 SASEGT. This CDR3 reads CASSEAGAGGWEKLFF. CDR3 DNA sequence: TGTGCCAGCAGTGAAGCGGGGGCAGGGGGATGGGAAAAACTGTTTTTT.

This chain links TRBV5-5 with TRBJ1-3; D is possibly TRBD1 (5 bases). In germline, CDR1 is SGHKS, CDR2 YYEKEE (reference sequence). V dropped 5 bases and J dropped 0 bases, with 9 bases sitting between them. The CDR3 is 14 amino acids. The CDR3 DNA reads as TGTGCCAGCAGGGGGGGATCCTCTGGAAACACCATATATTTT. Protein: CASRGGSSGNTIYF. The full variable domain, with the rest looked up from reference TRBV5-5 and TRBJ1-3, is DAGVTQSPTHLIKTRGQQVTLRCSPISGHKSVSWYQQVLGQGPQFIFQYYEKEERGRGNFPDRFSARQFPNYSSELNVNALLLGDSALYLCASRGGSSGNTIYFGEGSWLTVV.

The chain employs TRBV6-2 or TRBV6-3 and TRBJ2-5, with 9 bases fitting TRBD2. Unmatched junction bases numbered 5, after V lost 5 bases and J lost 1 base. The V gene's germline CDR1 is MNHEY and CDR2 SVGEGT. The CDR3 totals 15 residues. CDR3 in DNA: TGTGCCAGCAGTCACCAGACTAGCGGCCAAGAGACCCAGTACTTC. It codes for CASSHQTSGQETQYF.

The chain couples TRBV5-1 to TRBJ2-2; 11 bases map to TRBD2. Trimming at V came to 2 bases and at J to 6 bases, leaving 6 bases not matched to a gene. CDR1 is SGHRS and CDR2 is YFSETQ in the germline V gene. CDR3 size: 16 residues. The CDR3 bases are TGCGCCAGCAGCTTAACTAGCGGGAGTGGGCCCGGGGAGCTGTTTTTT. Translation gives CASSLTSGSGPGELFF. The full variable domain, completed using reference TRBV5-1 and TRBJ2-2, is KAGVTQTPRYLIKTRGQQVTLSCSPISGHRSVSWYQQTPGQGLQFLFEYFSETQRNKGNFPGRFSGRQFSNSRSEMNVSTLELGDSALYLCASSLTSGSGPGELFFGEGSRLTVL.

This clone has just one count. The chain uses TRBV10-3 and TRBJ1-2; 7 bases line up with TRBD1. V gave up 3 bases and J gave up 8 bases; unmatched junction bases: 6. The CDR3 has 13 amino acids. CDR1 and CDR2 (germline): ENHRY, SYGVKD. CDR3 amino acids: CAISEARGTGYTF. Written as DNA, the CDR3 is TGTGCCATCAGTGAAGCCAGGGGGACAGGCTACACCTTC.

The chain links TRBV3-1 (or the pseudogene TRBV3-2) to TRBJ2-1; 12 positions match TRBD1. V shed 5 bases and J 5 bases; nucleotides not matched to a gene: 7. Germline loops: CDR1 LGHDT, CDR2 YNNKEL (reference sequence). The CDR3 runs 16 residues. CDR3: CASSARDRGQNNEQFF. The CDR3 nucleotides read TGTGCCAGCAGCGCTCGGGACAGGGGGCAGAACAATGAGCAGTTCTTC.

This sequence joins TRBV4-3 and TRBJ1-5; 10 nucleotides line up with TRBD1. V lost 5 bases to trimming and J lost 6 bases; unmatched junction nucleotides: 7. CDR1 LGHNA and CDR2 YSLEER come from the germline V gene. The CDR3 runs 15 residues. The CDR3 loop reads CASSDVWTGGQPQHF. The CDR3 region has the DNA TGCGCCAGCAGCGATGTTTGGACAGGGGGTCAGCCCCAGCATTTT.

The chain is built from TRBV27 and TRBJ2-2; D perhaps matches TRBD1 (6 bases). This CDR3 contains 15 residues. V lost 6 bases to trimming and J lost 4 bases, with 15 bases between them. Germline loops: CDR1 MNHEY, CDR2 SMNVEV (reference sequence). The CDR3 protein is CASSGQSVVTGELFF. The CDR3 nucleotides are TGTGCCAGCAGCGGACAGTCCGTCGTCACCGGGGAGCTGTTTTTT.

The V and J genes are TRBV27 and TRBJ1-2; a weak D match, TRBD1 (5 bases). Trimming shortened V by 1 base and J by 2 bases, and 11 bases separated the two germline ends. CDR1 MNHEY and CDR2 SMNVEV come from the germline V gene (reference sequence). The CDR3 has 15 amino acids. The CDR3 sequence: CASSLLRGGNYGYTF. The CDR3 coding sequence is TGTGCCAGCAGTTTATTAAGGGGTGGGAACTATGGCTACACCTTC.

To note about this clone: At the DNA level, this CDR3 is encoded by other sequences in the same sample as well. This chain links TRBV6-5 with TRBJ1-1, with D tentatively TRBD1 (6 bases). Trimming pared 1 base from V and 2 bases from J, leaving 8 bases between. This CDR3 has 14 residues. CDR1 MNHEY and CDR2 SVGAGI come from the germline V gene. This chain's CDR3 is CASSYLQGNTEAFF. The CDR3 nucleotides read TGTGCCAGCAGTTACTTACAGGGAAACACTGAAGCTTTCTTT.

The chain has TRBV28 and TRBJ1-3; no clear D. The CDR3 loop spans 14 amino acids. V lost 5 bases to trimming and J lost 0 bases, with 8 bases between them. Germline loops: CDR1 MDHEN, CDR2 SYDVKM. CDR3 in DNA: TGTGCCAGCAGTGGGCCCTCCTCTGGAAACACCATATATTTT. It specifies CASSGPSSGNTIYF.

The table lists this clone with a few counts. The chain has TRBV6-2 or TRBV6-3 and TRBJ2-6; 9 bases match TRBD1. V dropped 0 bases and J dropped 2; count of bases not matched to a gene: 8. Germline CDR1 and CDR2: MNHEY and SVGEGT. The CDR3 consists of 19 residues. The CDR3 DNA follows: TGTGCCAGCAGTTACTCGACTCTACAGGGGGCGGCTGGGGCCAACGTCCTGACTTTC. As protein: CASSYSTLQGAAGANVLTF.

The table lists this clone with a count of one. The rearrangement links TRBV19 to TRBJ1-5; D gene unclear. The CDR3 has 12 residues. V shed 4 bases and J shed 9 bases, with 10 bases lying between them. The germline V gene encodes CDR1 LNHDA and CDR2 SQIVND (reference sequence). In nucleotides, the CDR3 is TGTGCCAGTAGTACTGCAAGCCGGCCCCAGCATTTT. This encodes CASSTASRPQHF.

V usage is TRBV9 and J usage is TRBJ1-4; 10 nucleotides match TRBD1. The CDR3 extends over 15 amino acids. In germline, CDR1 is SGDLS, CDR2 YYNGEE. V shed 2 bases and J 7 bases; nucleotides not matched to a gene: 5. CDR3 DNA sequence: TGTGCCAGCAGCGTCGCCGGGACAGGGGTTGAAAAACTGTTTTTT. Its protein product is CASSVAGTGVEKLFF.

A note on this clone: Different DNA sequences within this sample yield the same CDR3. The rearrangement joins TRBV18 to TRBJ1-5, with TRBD1 as a possible D gene (6 bases). Trimming cost V 6 bases and J 1 base, with 7 bases left between them. This CDR3 is built from 13 residues. Germline V lookup: CDR1 KGHSH, CDR2 LQKENI. CDR3 nucleotide sequence: TGTGCCAGCTCTACAGGGAGCAATCAGCCCCAGCATTTT. Translating gives CASSTGSNQPQHF.

The V call is TRBV2, the J call TRBJ2-1, with a tentative D call TRBD1 (5 bases). V was pared by 10 bases and J by 7 bases, with 20 bases between. The CDR3 is 14 residues long. The germline V gene has CDR1 SNHLY and CDR2 FYNNEI. CDR3 in DNA: TGTGCCACTTCAAAGGGGCTCACTGGGAATGAGCAGTTCTTC. Its translation is CATSKGLTGNEQFF.

The chain joins TRBV19 to TRBJ1-4; D is undetermined. This CDR3 spans 13 amino acids. In germline, CDR1 is LNHDA, CDR2 SQIVND (reference sequence). The germline V and J ends were trimmed by 2 bases and 7 bases, with 8 bases remaining between them. CDR3 sequence: CASSISGGEKLFF. The CDR3 region has the DNA TGTGCCAGTAGTATATCGGGAGGTGAAAAACTGTTTTTT.